This entry describes one T cell receptor (beta chain). The CDR3 spans 15 residues. Losses at the gene ends were 1 base for V and 5 bases for J; bases not matched to a gene: 4. Germline lookup yields CDR1 SGHNT and CDR2 YENEEA. These data are taken from a study of blood T cell repertoires in COVID-19. The table came from immunoSEQ multiplex PCR; TCRdb's copy has only in-frame clones and leaves some out. The data contain around 61,000 clones, 89% of them singletons. The sample was peripheral blood. The source of this sequence is a woman aged 60-75 years with COVID-19, enrolled during active disease. The rearrangement links TRBV11-3 to TRBJ2-1; 8 bases are a match to TRBD2. CDR3 region: CASSLGLAPNNEQFF. CDR3 nucleotides: TGTGCCAGCAGCTTAGGACTAGCGCCCAACAATGAGCAGTTCTTC. Drawing the rest from reference TRBV11-3 and TRBJ2-1, the complete variable domain is EAGVVQSPRYKIIEKKQPVAFWCNPISGHNTLYWYLQNLGQGPELLIRYENEEAVDDSQLPKDRFSAERLKGVDSTLKIQPAELGDSAVYLCASSLGLAPNNEQFFGPGTRLTVL.